These 28 T cell receptor beta chains originate from one sample sequenced in a study of blood T cell repertoires in COVID-19. Generated by immunoSEQ multiplex PCR, the TCRdb table keeps only in-frame clones and is missing some. There are around 180,000 clones in the sample; roughly 86% occur only once, and 2% to 3% lies in the top ten. Sequencing was performed on peripheral blood. These receptors came from a man aged 35 to 55 with active or convalescent COVID-19.

The rearrangement joins TRBV12-5 to TRBJ2-1, with D perhaps matching TRBD1 (6 bases). Germline V gene sequence: CDR1 LGHNT, CDR2 FRNRAP. V lost 2 bases and J 7 bases, leaving 15 bases between the germline ends. CDR3 length: 15 amino acids. The CDR3 DNA reads TGTGCTAGTGGTTTGAATCCAACGGGACAAAATGAGCAGTTCTTC. Its translation: CASGLNPTGQNEQFF.

This chain links TRBV9 with TRBJ2-7, with a weak D call TRBD1 (6 bases). CDR1 and CDR2 from the germline V gene are SGDLS and YYNGEE. The CDR3 has 16 residues. With 0 bases removed from V and 4 bases from J, the gap between germline ends came to 17 bases. The CDR3 nucleotides are TGTGCCAGCAGCGTAGATCTGGGGACACCATCTTACGAGCAGTACTTC. Translation: CASSVDLGTPSYEQYF. The full variable domain, in which reference TRBV9 and TRBJ2-7 provide the parts outside the CDR3, is DSGVTQTPKHLITATGQRVTLRCSPRSGDLSVYWYQQSLDQGLQFLIQYYNGEERAKGNILERFSAQQFPDLHSELNLSSLELGDSALYFCASSVDLGTPSYEQYFGPGTRLTVT.

The genes are TRBV11-3 and TRBJ2-1, with 12 bases fitting TRBD2. This CDR3 contains 16 residues. The V gene's germline CDR1 is SGHNT and CDR2 YENEEA. Trimming removed 1 base from V and 6 bases from J; junction bases left unmatched: 4. CDR3: CASSLASSGGANEQFF. DNA of the CDR3: TGTGCCAGCAGCTTAGCTTCTAGCGGGGGGGCCAATGAGCAGTTCTTC. Full variable domain (missing parts from reference TRBV11-3 and TRBJ2-1): EAGVVQSPRYKIIEKKQPVAFWCNPISGHNTLYWYLQNLGQGPELLIRYENEEAVDDSQLPKDRFSAERLKGVDSTLKIQPAELGDSAVYLCASSLASSGGANEQFFGPGTRLTVL.

This sequence joins TRBV19 and TRBJ2-1, with D possibly matching TRBD2 (6 bases). This CDR3 spans 16 amino acids. CDR1 and CDR2 (germline): LNHDA, SQIVND (reference sequence). The ends were cut back, 5 bases at V and 1 base at J, with 15 bases in the middle. For the CDR3, the DNA is TGTGCCAGTAGTCCCACAACGGGGGTATCCTACAATGAGCAGTTCTTC. It translates to CASSPTTGVSYNEQFF.

The chain recombines TRBV5-4 with TRBJ1-1; 8 positions match TRBD1. CDR3 size: 15 residues. V was clipped by 0 bases and J by 8 bases; unmatched bases: 9. Per germline, CDR1 SGHNT and CDR2 YYREEE (reference sequence). The CDR3 protein is CASSLGTGNLAEAFF. DNA for the CDR3: TGTGCCAGCAGCTTGGGGACAGGGAACCTTGCGGAAGCTTTCTTT. The full variable domain, its missing parts supplied by reference TRBV5-4 and TRBJ1-1, is ETGVTQSPTHLIKTRGQQVTLRCSSQSGHNTVSWYQQALGQGPQFIFQYYREEENGRGNFPPRFSGLQFPNYSSELNVNALELDDSALYLCASSLGTGNLAEAFFGQGTRLTVV.

CDR3 bases: TGTGCCAGTAATCACAGGATATATGGCTACACCTTC. It encodes CASNHRIYGYTF. The chain employs TRBV19 and TRBJ1-2, with D tentatively TRBD1 (5 bases). From germline, CDR1 is LNHDA and CDR2 SQIVND (reference sequence). V was clipped by 7 bases and J by 5 bases, with 11 bases between them. The CDR3 has 12 residues.

The chain has TRBV5-6 and TRBJ1-2; possibly TRBD1 for D (5 bases). Germline V lookup: CDR1 SGHDT, CDR2 YYEEEE. The CDR3 runs to 13 residues. Trimming took 4 bases from V and 2 from J, leaving 9 bases between them. CDR3 residues: CASSKDTNYGYTF. CDR3 nucleotides: TGTGCCAGCAGCAAGGACACGAACTATGGCTACACCTTC.

The V gene is TRBV6-6, the J gene TRBJ2-6, with a possible D match to TRBD2 (6 bases). Germline CDR1 reads MNHNY; CDR2 reads SVGAGI (reference sequence). V was clipped by 6 bases and J by 3 bases, with 15 bases between them. The CDR3 totals 16 residues. For the CDR3, the DNA is TGTGCCAGCAGCTCGGGGAGGAGGGGTGGGGCCAACGTCCTGACTTTC. It encodes CASSSGRRGGANVLTF.

The chain links TRBV15 to TRBJ1-1; a possible D gene is TRBD1 (6 bases). The CDR3 has 16 residues. Trimming removed 1 base from V and 5 bases from J, with 17 bases in between. Germline CDR1 reads LNHNV; CDR2 reads YYDKDF (reference sequence). The CDR3 nucleotides read TGTGCCACCAGCAGAGGGGGAGGGGGTGTTAGGACTGAAGCTTTCTTT. It encodes CATSRGGGGVRTEAFF.

The chain links TRBV11-2 to TRBJ2-7; possible D gene TRBD1, 5 bases. Germline V gene sequence: CDR1 SGHAT, CDR2 FQNNGV. CDR3 length: 18 residues. Trimming stripped 5 bases from V and 2 bases from J, with 25 bases between. CDR3 sequence reads: CASSLQNFDSTRPYEQYF. The CDR3, as DNA: TGTGCCAGCAGCCTACAAAATTTCGACAGTACGCGCCCCTACGAGCAGTACTTC.

This clone came up a few times. The chain uses TRBV5-6 and TRBJ2-5; D gene uncertain. CDR3 length: 14 residues. The V gene's germline CDR1 is SGHDT and CDR2 YYEEEE. V lost 4 bases and J lost 6, with 16 bases in between. DNA for the CDR3: TGTGCCAGCAGCCTAGTTGCGGCGGCGAAGACCCAGTACTTC. Its protein is CASSLVAAAKTQYF. The complete variable domain, with remaining parts taken from reference TRBV5-6 and TRBJ2-5, reads DAGVTQSPTHLIKTRGQQVTLRCSPKSGHDTVSWYQQALGQGPQFIFQYYEEEERQRGNFPDRFSGHQFPNYSSELNVNALLLGDSALYLCASSLVAAAKTQYFGPGTRLLVL.

The chain combines TRBV12-3 or TRBV12-4 with TRBJ2-7; the match to TRBD1 covers 7 bases. The CDR3 consists of 13 residues. V gave up 4 bases and J gave up 1 base; unmatched junction bases: 1. The CDR3 spells CASSSTGSYEQYF. The CDR3 DNA reads TGTGCCAGCAGTTCGACAGGGTCCTACGAGCAGTACTTC.

The chain couples TRBV20-1 to TRBJ2-3; D possibly corresponds to TRBD2 (5 bases). V lost 3 bases, J lost 3 bases, and 10 bases lay in between. Germline CDR1 reads DFQATT; CDR2 reads SNEGSKA (reference sequence). The CDR3 has 13 residues. This chain's CDR3 is CSASASLTDTQYF. DNA of the CDR3: TGCAGTGCTAGTGCTAGCCTAACAGATACGCAGTATTTT.

The genes are TRBV7-8 and TRBJ1-2, with D perhaps matching TRBD1 (5 bases). V shed 6 bases and J shed 0 bases, with 11 bases lying between them. The CDR3 is 14 amino acids. Germline CDR1 SGHVS, CDR2 FQNEAQ. CDR3 amino acids: CASRNDSPNYGYTF. In DNA, the CDR3 is TGTGCCAGCAGAAACGACAGTCCTAACTATGGCTACACCTTC.

V usage is TRBV2 and J usage is TRBJ1-2; D is uncertain. The CDR3 runs to 15 residues. V lost 3 bases and J 0 bases, leaving 11 bases between the germline ends. Germline V gives CDR1 SNHLY, CDR2 FYNNEI. The DNA of the CDR3 is TGTGCCAGCAGTGAGGTGGCAGGTACTAACTATGGCTACACCTTC. Translated: CASSEVAGTNYGYTF. Together with reference TRBV2 and TRBJ1-2, the CDR3 gives the full variable domain: EPEVTQTPSHQVTQMGQEVILRCVPISNHLYFYWYRQILGQKVEFLVSFYNNEISEKSEIFDDQFSVERPDGSNFTLKIRSTKLEDSAMYFCASSEVAGTNYGYTFGSGTRLTVV.

The rearrangement uses TRBV6-5 and TRBJ1-5, with a weak D call TRBD1 (6 bases). Per the germline V gene, CDR1 is MNHEY and CDR2 is SVGAGI. The CDR3 is 15 amino acids. V lost 1 base and J 2 bases, leaving 9 bases between the germline ends. The CDR3 DNA sequence: TGTGCCAGCAGTTACTTGGCAGGGGGCAATCAGCCCCAGCATTTT. Translated: CASSYLAGGNQPQHF.

This chain links TRBV2 with TRBJ1-4; 7 positions agree with TRBD1. The CDR3 sequence is 14 residues long. V dropped 6 bases and J dropped 5; count of bases not matched to a gene: 6. From germline, CDR1 is SNHLY and CDR2 FYNNEI. The CDR3 DNA is TGTGCCAGCAGAGGGACAGCCCGGAATGAAAAACTGTTTTTT. Its protein is CASRGTARNEKLFF.

The V gene is TRBV11-2, the J gene TRBJ1-1, with D uncertain. Germline V gene data show CDR1 as SGHAT and CDR2 as FQNNGV. The V end was cut by 1 base, the J end by 2 bases, with 8 bases between. The CDR3 is 14 residues long. The CDR3 DNA sequence: TGTGCCAGCAGCTTAGTTACGGGTAACACTGAAGCTTTCTTT. Protein product: CASSLVTGNTEAFF.

The chain is built from TRBV3-1 (or the pseudogene TRBV3-2) and TRBJ2-3; TRBD2 agrees at 8 bases. Per germline, CDR1 LGHDT and CDR2 YNNKEL (reference sequence). CDR3 length equals 16 residues. The trim removed 1 base at V and 3 bases at J, leaving 6 bases unmatched. In DNA, the CDR3 is TGTGCCAGCAGCCAAGTGCCCGGGGGGGTTACAGATACGCAGTATTTT. This encodes CASSQVPGGVTDTQYF.

The V call is TRBV5-1, the J call TRBJ2-3, with 8 bases matching TRBD1. The CDR3 is 15 amino acids. The junction had 4 bases not matched to a gene; V was cut back by 4 bases and J by 0 bases. Germline V gives CDR1 SGHRS, CDR2 YFSETQ. CDR3 residues: CASSHGQGSTDTQYF. DNA of the CDR3: TGCGCCAGCAGCCATGGACAGGGTAGCACAGATACGCAGTATTTT.

The chain has TRBV19 and TRBJ2-3; the match to TRBD2 covers 12 bases. The CDR3 has 16 residues. CDR1 and CDR2 from the germline V gene are LNHDA and SQIVND (reference sequence). V was clipped by 5 bases and J by 3 bases; unmatched bases: 6. The CDR3 coding sequence is TGTGCCAGTAGTCCAAGACTAGCGGGAGAAACAGATACGCAGTATTTT. Translation: CASSPRLAGETDTQYF.

This chain connects TRBV11-2 to TRBJ2-3; the match to TRBD1 covers 7 bases. Germline V gene sequence: CDR1 SGHAT, CDR2 FQNNGV. The CDR3 consists of 16 residues. Losses at the gene ends were 3 bases for V and 0 bases for J; bases not matched to a gene: 6. Written as DNA, the CDR3 is TGTGCCAGCAGCTTGCACAGGGGTGGAAGCACAGATACGCAGTATTTT. The encoded protein is CASSLHRGGSTDTQYF.

This clone was picked up one time. This rearrangement joins TRBV6-5 to TRBJ1-1; TRBD1 might be the D (5 bases). Per germline, CDR1 MNHEY and CDR2 SVGAGI. Trimming took 6 bases from V and 4 from J, leaving 9 bases between them. The CDR3 spans 12 residues. DNA of the CDR3: TGTGCCAGCAGGTCACAGGTCACTGAAGCTTTCTTT. Protein product: CASRSQVTEAFF.

The chain recombines TRBV9 with TRBJ1-2, with D possibly matching TRBD1 (6 bases). Trimming removed 0 bases from V and 8 bases from J, with 17 bases in between. Germline CDR1 and CDR2: SGDLS and YYNGEE. The CDR3 runs 15 residues. This CDR3 reads CASSVEGTSVFGYTF. The CDR3 nucleotides read TGTGCCAGCAGCGTAGAAGGGACATCAGTATTCGGCTACACCTTC.

The genes are TRBV7-9 and TRBJ1-1; D gene unclear. This CDR3 is built from 13 residues. Germline CDR1 and CDR2: SEHNR and FQNEAQ (reference sequence). V was shortened by 6 bases and J by 6 bases, with 14 bases between the two germline ends. For the CDR3, the DNA is TGTGCCAGCAGACCTCGGGGTGGGCCTGAAGCTTTCTTT. This codes for CASRPRGGPEAFF. The variable domain in full, completed from reference TRBV7-9 and TRBJ1-1, reads DTGVSQNPRHKITKRGQNVTFRCDPISEHNRLYWYRQTLGQGPEFLTYFQNEAQLEKSRLLSDRFSAERPKGSFSTLEIQRTEQGDSAMYLCASRPRGGPEAFFGQGTRLTVV.

J is TRBJ1-2 and V is TRBV6-5; D gene ambiguous. The germline CDR1 and CDR2 sequences are MNHEY and SVGAGI. The length of the CDR3 is 14 residues. Trimming took off 5 bases at V and 0 bases at J, with 10 bases between the two ends. The CDR3 reads CASSPPAANYGYTF. CDR3 coding DNA: TGTGCCAGCAGTCCCCCTGCAGCTAACTATGGCTACACCTTC.

The chain combines TRBV6-5 with TRBJ1-5, with D possibly TRBD1 on 6 matching bases. CDR1 and CDR2 (germline): MNHEY, SVGAGI. This CDR3 is built from 13 residues. The ends were cut back, 8 bases at V and 3 bases at J, with 11 bases in the middle. As DNA, the CDR3 is TGTGCCAGCTTTGGACAGTTCAATCAGCCCCAGCATTTT. It yields the protein CASFGQFNQPQHF.

CDR3: CASSSGGNFYEQYF. In DNA, the CDR3 is TGCGCCAGCAGCAGCGGGGGTAATTTCTACGAGCAGTACTTC. This chain connects TRBV5-1 to TRBJ2-7; 8 bases are shared with TRBD2. Germline CDR1 reads SGHRS; CDR2 reads YFSETQ. Trimming cost V 4 bases and J 3 bases; bases outside gene matches: 6. This CDR3 contains 14 residues.